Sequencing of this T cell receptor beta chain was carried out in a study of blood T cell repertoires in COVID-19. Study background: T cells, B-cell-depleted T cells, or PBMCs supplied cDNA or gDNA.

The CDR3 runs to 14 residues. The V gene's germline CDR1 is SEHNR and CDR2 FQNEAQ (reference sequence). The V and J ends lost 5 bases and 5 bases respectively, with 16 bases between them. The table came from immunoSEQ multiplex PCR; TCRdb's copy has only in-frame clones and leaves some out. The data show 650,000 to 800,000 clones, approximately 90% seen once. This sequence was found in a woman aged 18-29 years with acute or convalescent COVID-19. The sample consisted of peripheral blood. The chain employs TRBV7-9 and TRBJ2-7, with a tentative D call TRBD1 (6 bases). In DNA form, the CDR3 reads TGTGCCAGCAGCCCTGAAGGCAGGGGAAACGAGCAGTACTTC. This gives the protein CASSPEGRGNEQYF. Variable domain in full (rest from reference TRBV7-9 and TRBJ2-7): DTGVSQNPRHKITKRGQNVTFRCDPISEHNRLYWYRQTLGQGPEFLTYFQNEAQLEKSRLLSDRFSAERPKGSFSTLEIQRTEQGDSAMYLCASSPEGRGNEQYFGPGTRLTVT.